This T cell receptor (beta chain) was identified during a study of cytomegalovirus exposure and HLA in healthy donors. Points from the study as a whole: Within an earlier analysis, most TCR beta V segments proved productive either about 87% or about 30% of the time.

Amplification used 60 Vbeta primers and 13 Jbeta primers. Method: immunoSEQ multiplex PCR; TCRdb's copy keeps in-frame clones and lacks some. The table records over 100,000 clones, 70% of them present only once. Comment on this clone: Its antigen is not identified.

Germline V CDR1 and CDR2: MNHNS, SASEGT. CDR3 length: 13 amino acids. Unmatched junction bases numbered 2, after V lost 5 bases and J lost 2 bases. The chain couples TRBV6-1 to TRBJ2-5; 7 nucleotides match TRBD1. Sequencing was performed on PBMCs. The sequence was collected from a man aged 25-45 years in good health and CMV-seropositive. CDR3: CASSRDRQETQYF. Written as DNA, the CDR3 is TGTGCCAGCAGTCGGGACAGACAAGAGACCCAGTACTTC.